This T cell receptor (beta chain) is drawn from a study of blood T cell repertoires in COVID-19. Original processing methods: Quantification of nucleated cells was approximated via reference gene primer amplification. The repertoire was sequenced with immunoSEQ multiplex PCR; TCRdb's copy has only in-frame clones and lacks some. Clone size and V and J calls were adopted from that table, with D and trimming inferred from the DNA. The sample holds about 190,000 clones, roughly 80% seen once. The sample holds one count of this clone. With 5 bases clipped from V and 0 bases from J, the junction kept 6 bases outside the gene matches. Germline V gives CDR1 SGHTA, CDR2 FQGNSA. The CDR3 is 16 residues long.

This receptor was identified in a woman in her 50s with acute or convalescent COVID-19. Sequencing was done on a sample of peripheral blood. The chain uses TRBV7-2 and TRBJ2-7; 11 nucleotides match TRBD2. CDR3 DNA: TGTGCCAGCAGCCTTAGCGGGGGGGTGAGCTCCTACGAGCAGTACTTC. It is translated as CASSLSGGVSSYEQYF.